This TCR beta chain was recovered during a study of shared T cell receptors in the human thymus. TCRdb's copy holds only in-frame clones and misses some; the assay was immunoSEQ multiplex PCR. This table has hundreds of thousands of clones, approximately 87% appearing once. This clone has just one count. Germline CDR1 reads MNHEY; CDR2 reads SMNVEV (reference sequence). This CDR3 has 16 residues. The V end was cut by 7 bases, the J end by 2 bases, with 19 bases between. These data were also reused for a study on human thymus T cells. This second study notes: Surgeons resected thymus tissue during corrective heart surgery.

The sequence came from a boy under two years old with a congenital heart defect. Sequences were obtained from thymocytes. The V call is TRBV27, the J call TRBJ2-3; a possible D gene is TRBD2 (6 bases). The CDR3 is CASIGLKGGNTDTQYF. The DNA of the CDR3 is TGTGCCAGCATTGGGTTGAAGGGAGGAAACACAGATACGCAGTATTTT.